A selection of T cell receptor beta chains follows, all from one sample in a study of cytomegalovirus exposure and HLA in healthy donors. Assay: immunoSEQ multiplex PCR; the TCRdb copy retains only in-frame clones and omits some. The sample has roughly 110,000 clones; 82% are singletons. Sequencing used PBMCs. These receptors came from a man aged 25-45 years in good health and CMV-seropositive. CDR3s include the opening cysteine and the closing phenylalanine or tryptophan. A D gene is named only where the DNA matches it firmly. Part of the rows lack a size; the others show once, few, many or a class for expanded clones.

J gene	V gene	D gene	clone size	CDR3 protein	CDR3 DNA
TRBJ1-1	TRBV5-1	-	-	CASSLGEGLNTEAFF	TGCGCCAGCAGCTTGGGGGAGGGACTGAACACTGAAGCTTTCTTT
TRBJ1-3	TRBV19	-	-	CASTGGSPMGNTIYF	TGTGCCAGTACCGGAGGGAGCCCGATGGGAAACACCATATATTTT
TRBJ1-6	TRBV12-1	-	-	CASSFGRDRANSPLHF	TGTGCCAGCAGCTTTGGCCGGGACAGGGCCAATTCACCCCTCCACTTT
TRBJ2-3	TRBV7-8	TRBD2	-	CASSPGTSGGTDTQYF	TGTGCCAGCAGCCCTGGGACTAGCGGGGGCACAGATACGCAGTATTTT
TRBJ1-2	TRBV5-8	TRBD1	once	CASSLGGTGQYYGYTF	TGTGCCAGCAGCTTAGGGGGGACGGGACAGTACTATGGCTACACCTTC
TRBJ1-1	TRBV7-9	-	-	CASSPAVTEAFF	TGTGCCAGCAGCCCAGCGGTCACTGAAGCTTTCTTT
TRBJ2-3	TRBV14	TRBD2	-	CASSQDPGPGGDTQYF	TGTGCCAGCAGCCAAGATCCCGGACCGGGAGGGGATACGCAGTATTTT
TRBJ2-5	TRBV27	TRBD2	once	CASSSLAGGGETQYF	TGTGCCAGCAGTTCTCTAGCGGGGGGCGGGGAGACCCAGTACTTC
TRBJ2-7	TRBV4-1	TRBD1	few	CASSQPGQGRWEQYF	TGCGCCAGCAGCCAACCGGGACAGGGACGCTGGGAGCAGTACTTC
TRBJ1-4	TRBV10-3	-	-	CASKGDTNEKLFF	TGTGCCTCCAAGGGGGATACGAATGAAAAACTGTTTTTT
TRBJ2-2	TRBV5-4	TRBD2	-	CASSFGAGGRTGELFF	TGTGCCAGCAGCTTCGGAGCGGGGGGGCGGACCGGGGAGCTGTTTTTT
TRBJ1-5	TRBV4-1	-	-	CASSQDAGQGPQHF	TGCGCCAGCAGCCAAGACGCAGGGCAAGGGCCCCAGCATTTT
TRBJ1-2	TRBV28	-	-	CASSLVGDGYTF	TGTGCCAGCAGTTTGGTTGGAGATGGCTACACCTTC
TRBJ2-7	TRBV6-6	TRBD1	-	CASSLGQSAYEQYF	TGTGCCAGCAGCCTGGGACAGTCCGCCTACGAGCAGTACTTC
TRBJ1-1	TRBV6-6	-	-	CASSSGMWDTEAFF	TGTGCCAGCAGTTCGGGGATGTGGGACACTGAAGCTTTCTTT
TRBJ2-6	TRBV5-5	-	-	CASSLVGTGSSGANGLTF	TGTGCCAGCAGCTTGGTAGGTACAGGGTCCTCTGGGGCCAACGGCCTGACTTTC
TRBJ1-1	TRBV12-5	TRBD1	-	CASGTQGARTEAFF	TGTGCTAGTGGCACACAGGGGGCGAGAACTGAAGCTTTCTTT
TRBJ2-2	TRBV7-8	-	-	CASRKEGTGELFF	TGTGCCAGCAGAAAGGAGGGAACCGGGGAGCTGTTTTTT
TRBJ2-7	TRBV7-8	TRBD1	-	CASSAGTGVGEQYF	TGTGCCAGCAGCGCCGGGACAGGGGTCGGCGAGCAGTACTTC
TRBJ2-4	TRBV5-6	TRBD1	-	CASSLVGGQGNSQYF	TGTGCCAGCAGCTTGGTTGGGGGACAGGGAAACAGTCAGTACTTC
TRBJ1-2	TRBV10-3	TRBD1	-	CAISYTGGANYGYTF	TGTGCCATCAGTTATACAGGGGGTGCTAACTATGGCTACACCTTC
TRBJ2-1	TRBV25-1	-	-	CASSQPVAGWYNEQFF	TGTGCCAGCAGTCAACCCGTGGCAGGGTGGTACAATGAGCAGTTCTTC